This entry lists 13 T cell receptor beta chains sequenced from one sample in a study of shared T cell receptors in the human thymus. Repertoires were generated with immunoSEQ multiplex PCR, while TCRdb's copy carries only in-frame clones and drops some. Of over 450,000 clones listed, 78% are singletons. The same specimen was also included in a second study, on human thymus T cells.

Sequencing was carried out using thymocytes. The receptors derive from a boy younger than two with a congenital heart defect.

The genes are TRBV4-1 and TRBJ1-5; the match to TRBD1 covers 8 bases. CDR3 length: 15 amino acids. Unmatched junction bases numbered 1, after V lost 0 bases and J lost 3 bases. The germline V gene has CDR1 MGHRA and CDR2 YSYEKL. The CDR3 region is CASSQDRGLNQPQHF. The CDR3 bases are TGCGCCAGCAGCCAAGACAGGGGGCTCAATCAGCCCCAGCATTTT.

This clone has a handful of counts. The chain is built from TRBV5-4 and TRBJ2-7, with D maybe TRBD1 (6 bases). Germline CDR1 reads SGHNT; CDR2 reads YYREEE (reference sequence). The germline V and J ends were trimmed by 2 bases and 3 bases, with 18 bases remaining between them. This CDR3 comprises 16 residues. In DNA, the CDR3 is TGTGCCAGCAGCTTACTACAGGGATCTACACTCTACGAGCAGTACTTC. This codes for CASSLLQGSTLYEQYF.

The J gene is TRBJ1-1, the V gene TRBV27, with a tentative D call TRBD1 (6 bases). This CDR3 spans 13 amino acids. Germline V gene sequence: CDR1 MNHEY, CDR2 SMNVEV (reference sequence). With 11 bases removed from V and 1 base from J, the gap between germline ends came to 14 bases. This CDR3 is CASHGQPNTEAFF. The CDR3 region has the DNA TGTGCCTCACACGGACAGCCGAACACTGAAGCTTTCTTT.

The chain uses TRBV6-1 and TRBJ1-2, with D tentatively TRBD1 (6 bases). Trimming removed 3 bases at V and 9 bases at J, with 14 bases between. CDR1 and CDR2 from the germline V gene are MNHNS and SASEGT. CDR3 length equals 13 residues. The CDR3 bases are TGTGCCAGCAGTGAGAACAGGGCCCAAAGCTACACCTTC. Protein: CASSENRAQSYTF.

This chain connects TRBV4-1 to TRBJ2-1, with D unclear. Trimming left V 0 bases short and J 8 bases short, with 23 bases between. Per germline, CDR1 MGHRA and CDR2 YSYEKL. There are 18 residues in the CDR3. CDR3 bases: TGCGCCAGCAGCCAAGAATCCCCACCCTACCACCTCACCTATGAGCAGTTCTTC. Protein sequence: CASSQESPPYHLTYEQFF.

The chain combines TRBV19 with TRBJ2-2; D is ambiguous. Germline assignment: CDR1 LNHDA and CDR2 SQIVND (reference sequence). The CDR3 contains 13 residues. V shed 6 bases and J shed 4 bases, with 9 bases lying between them. The CDR3 loop is CASRWASTGELFF. In nucleotides, the CDR3 is TGTGCCAGTAGATGGGCCAGCACCGGGGAGCTGTTTTTT.

The rearrangement uses TRBV19 and TRBJ2-7; the match to TRBD2 covers 7 bases. The CDR3 has 17 amino acids. Germline assignment: CDR1 LNHDA and CDR2 SQIVND (reference sequence). The junction had 18 bases not matched to a gene; V was cut back by 5 bases and J by 5 bases. The CDR3 DNA reads as TGTGCCAGTAGTGGGGTAGCCGGGGGGAAGGGAACCCACGAGCAGTACTTC. Its protein is CASSGVAGGKGTHEQYF.

V usage is TRBV7-9 and J usage is TRBJ2-7; the match to TRBD2 covers 15 bases. Germline trimming cut 5 bases from V and 6 bases from J; bases unmatched to any gene: 14. Germline CDR1 and CDR2: SEHNR and FQNEAQ (reference sequence). The CDR3 is 18 residues long. The CDR3 DNA sequence: TGTGCCAGCAGCCCTGGGACAGGGAGGACTAGCGGGAGGGGCGAGCAGTACTTC. Protein product: CASSPGTGRTSGRGEQYF.

Only a few counts were recorded for this clone. The rearrangement links TRBV19 to TRBJ2-7; 7 nucleotides line up with TRBD1. The germline gives CDR1 LNHDA, CDR2 SQIVND (reference sequence). The V segment lost 8 bases and the J segment 3 bases; nucleotides outside the gene matches: 7. This CDR3 comprises 13 residues. CDR3 sequence reads: CASSPGTVYEQYF. In DNA, the CDR3 is TGTGCCAGTTCCCCCGGGACAGTCTACGAGCAGTACTTC.

The chain joins TRBV28 to TRBJ2-7; TRBD1 matches 7 bases. There are 16 residues in the CDR3. Germline values: CDR1 MDHEN, CDR2 SYDVKM. J lost 1 base, V lost 2 bases, and 8 bases had no gene match. CDR3 DNA: TGTGCCAGCAGTTTAAGAGTCGGGGACAGATCCTACGAGCAGTACTTC. This sequence encodes CASSLRVGDRSYEQYF.

This sequence joins TRBV28 and TRBJ1-1; tentative D call: TRBD1 (6 bases). The CDR3 has 16 amino acids. Trimming cost V 8 bases and J 3 bases, with 22 bases left between them. CDR1 is MDHEN and CDR2 is SYDVKM in the germline V gene. The CDR3 region is CASEPWWGHRDTEAFF. CDR3 coding DNA: TGTGCCAGCGAGCCATGGTGGGGGCACAGGGACACTGAAGCTTTCTTT.

Worth noting for this clone: Different DNA sequences within this sample yield the same CDR3. V usage is TRBV19 and J usage is TRBJ2-3; a weak D match, TRBD1 (5 bases). The CDR3 covers 12 residues. Between the trimmed V and J ends, which lost 3 bases and 5 bases, there was a span of 6 bases. Per the germline V gene, CDR1 is LNHDA and CDR2 is SQIVND (reference sequence). The CDR3 DNA reads TGTGCCAGTAGTATTAGGGGAGATACGCAGTATTTT. Translated, it gives CASSIRGDTQYF. Full variable domain (rest looked up from reference TRBV19 and TRBJ2-3): DGGITQSPKYLFRKEGQNVTLSCEQNLNHDAMYWYRQDPGQGLRLIYYSQIVNDFQKGDIAEGYSVSREKKESFPLTVTSAQKNPTAFYLCASSIRGDTQYFGPGTRLTVL.

The chain has TRBV6-6 and TRBJ1-2; possible D gene TRBD1, 6 bases. This CDR3 has 13 residues. Germline loops: CDR1 MNHNY, CDR2 SVGAGI (reference sequence). The ends were cut back, 7 bases at V and 5 bases at J, with 14 bases in the middle. In DNA, the CDR3 is TGTGCCAGCACCACCGGGACACCATATGGCTACACCTTC. This sequence encodes CASTTGTPYGYTF.